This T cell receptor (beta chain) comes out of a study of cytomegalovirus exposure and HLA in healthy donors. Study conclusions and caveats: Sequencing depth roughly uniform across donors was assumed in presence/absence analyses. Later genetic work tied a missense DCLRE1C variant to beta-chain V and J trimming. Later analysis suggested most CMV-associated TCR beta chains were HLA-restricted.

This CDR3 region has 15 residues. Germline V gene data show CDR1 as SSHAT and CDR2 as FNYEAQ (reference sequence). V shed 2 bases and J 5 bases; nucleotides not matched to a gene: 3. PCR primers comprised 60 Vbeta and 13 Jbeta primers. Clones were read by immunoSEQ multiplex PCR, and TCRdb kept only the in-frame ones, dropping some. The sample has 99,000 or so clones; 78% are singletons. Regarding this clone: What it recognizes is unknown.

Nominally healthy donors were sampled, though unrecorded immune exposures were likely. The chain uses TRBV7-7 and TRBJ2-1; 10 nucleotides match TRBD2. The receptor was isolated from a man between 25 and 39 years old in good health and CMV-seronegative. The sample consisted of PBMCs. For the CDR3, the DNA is TGTGCCAGCAGCTTACGAAGCGGGAGGGACAATGAGCAGTTCTTC. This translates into CASSLRSGRDNEQFF.